This section outlines one TCR beta chain sequence together with its context. CDR1 and CDR2 (germline): LGHDT, YNNKEL (reference sequence). The CDR3 has 17 amino acids. The junction had 8 bases not matched to a gene; V was cut back by 1 base and J by 6 bases. This specimen comes from a study of blood T cell repertoires in COVID-19. Study-level information: Nucleic acid was either cDNA or gDNA, and it came from T cells, B-cell-depleted T cells, or PBMCs.

The age range of participants was about 18 to 100 years, with residence in approximately 25 US areas. Clones were sequenced by immunoSEQ multiplex PCR, and TCRdb holds only the in-frame ones, with some missing. The sample has about 310,000 clones, around 90% seen once. This chain connects TRBV3-1 (or the pseudogene TRBV3-2) to TRBJ2-2, with 10 bases matching TRBD2. Sequenced sample: PBMCs or T cells enriched from blood (not recorded which). The receptor was isolated from a man in his sixties who had recovered from COVID-19. DNA for the CDR3: TGTGCCAGCAGCCAAGGGAGGCTAGCGGGAGTTGCCGGGGAGCTGTTTTTT. This gives the protein CASSQGRLAGVAGELFF.